Below are 4 T cell receptor beta chains sequenced from a single sample in a study of T-cell reconstitution after alpha-beta-depleted transplantation in children. Preparation of the TCRbeta library used unique molecular identifiers. TCRdb re-derived calls from the PCR reads in MiXCR, one entry per CDR3 protein. The sample includes about 210,000 distinct CDR3 sequences, approximately 17% of them seen just once. The material sequenced was PBMCs, mostly from graft donor cells, taken 360 days after TCRalphabeta/CD19-depleted stem cell transplant. The source of these receptors is a male patient aged 2-15 years who had a stem cell transplant for acute lymphoblastic leukemia, so the T cells may come from the graft donor.

There are a few counts of this clonotype. The chain is built from TRBV15 and TRBJ2-7; 10 bases agree with TRBD1. Losses at the gene ends were 2 bases for V and 1 base for J; bases not matched to a gene: 2. Germline V CDR1 and CDR2: LNHNV, YYDKDF (reference sequence). The CDR3 runs to 15 residues. CDR3 bases: TGTGCCACCAGCAGACCGGGACAGGGGTCCTACGAGCAGTACTTC. Translating it yields CATSRPGQGSYEQYF.

This chain uses TRBV19 with TRBJ2-1, with 9 bases matching TRBD2. The CDR3 length is 18 residues. The germline CDR1 and CDR2 sequences are LNHDA and SQIVND (reference sequence). J was trimmed by 3 bases and V by 3 bases; bases with no gene match: 12. CDR3: CASSISTLAGRIYNEQFF. The DNA of the CDR3 is TGTGCCAGTAGTATTAGCACGCTAGCGGGGAGGATCTACAATGAGCAGTTCTTC.

The chain combines TRBV20-1 with TRBJ2-7, with D uncertain. The V gene's germline CDR1 is DFQATT and CDR2 SNEGSKA (reference sequence). The CDR3 covers 14 residues. V lost 2 bases and J lost 2, with 13 bases in between. This chain's CDR3 is CSARTPPLTYEQYF. In DNA form, the CDR3 reads TGCAGTGCTAGAACACCCCCTCTAACCTACGAGCAGTACTTC.

The V call is TRBV28, the J call TRBJ1-3; unclear D gene. V lost 1 base to trimming and J lost 0 bases, with 16 bases between them. The CDR3 length is 18 residues. Germline-derived CDR1 and CDR2 are MDHEN and SYDVKM. CDR3 residues: CASSLSWAGGRSGNTIYF. CDR3 DNA: TGTGCCAGCAGTTTATCGTGGGCCGGCGGACGCTCTGGAAACACCATATATTTT. Complete variable domain (other parts from reference TRBV28 and TRBJ1-3): DVKVTQSSRYLVKRTGEKVFLECVQDMDHENMFWYRQDPGLGLRLIYFSYDVKMKEKGDIPEGYSVSREKKERFSLILESASTNQTSMYLCASSLSWAGGRSGNTIYFGEGSWLTVV.